The T cell receptor (beta chain) under discussion was sequenced for a study of T cells in Graves' hyperthyroidism and ophthalmopathy. Study-level results: Model-based prediction identified ophthalmopathy a median approximately 6 months prior to its onset.

This clonotype has more than one count but fewer than ten. Its antigen is unknown. Diagnostic assessment was based on clinical symptoms, serum thyroxine and TRAb, thyroid ultrasound and orbital computed tomography. TCR beta CDR3 region amplification was performed from RNA transcripts. In the first-round RT-PCR of the TCR CDR3, the HTBI primer set was used. One entry per CDR3 protein, called by TCRdb with MiXCR from the multiplex PCR reads. The sample includes approximately 700,000 distinct CDR3 sequences, roughly 45% seen only once; the top ten take under 8%. V was pared by 6 bases and J by 8 bases, with 19 bases between. This CDR3 contains 14 residues. The germline CDR1 and CDR2 sequences are MNHGY and SVAAGI.

The TCR sequence derives from an adult man with Graves' disease, either hyperthyroidism or ophthalmopathy (not recorded which). The sample taken for sequencing was peripheral blood or thyroid tissue (not recorded which). The chain links TRBV6-9 to TRBJ1-1; tentative D call: TRBD1 (6 bases). CDR3 sequence (DNA): TGTGCCAGCAGCCCCAGGGGTCCTCAGGGGGAAGCTTTCTTT. As protein: CASSPRGPQGEAFF.